Listed here is a single T cell receptor (beta chain). This specimen belongs to a study of blood T cell repertoires in COVID-19. Study-level background: COVID-19 samples from acute and convalescent phases originated in the United States, Italy and Spain. Sample material is recorded as cDNA or gDNA derived from T cells, B-cell-depleted T cells, or PBMCs.

Looked up from germline, CDR1 is GTSNPN and CDR2 is SVGIG (reference sequence). CDR3 length equals 16 residues. Trimming removed 0 bases from V and 3 bases from J; junction bases left unmatched: 7. Original data processing: Estimation of nucleated cell counts relied on the amplification of reference gene primers. Clones were sequenced by immunoSEQ multiplex PCR, and TCRdb holds only the in-frame ones, with some missing. The DNA was the basis for D and trimming; V, J and clone size are from that table. The sample comprises more than 60,000 clones, around four fifths of which are singletons, and roughly 41% rests with the top ten.

The sample comprised peripheral blood. The V gene is TRBV30, the J gene TRBJ1-3; 8 bases fit TRBD1. The clonotype was recovered from a human donor in a cohort sampled during active COVID-19. The CDR3 loop reads CAWSVGWTGSGNTIYF. As DNA, the CDR3 is TGTGCCTGGAGTGTTGGTTGGACAGGGAGTGGAAACACCATATATTTT.